This is a list of T cell receptor beta chains from one sample in a study of T cell repertoires in cytomegalovirus infection. TCRdb recomputed calls from the reads with MiXCR, one row per CDR3 protein. There are over 300,000 distinct CDR3 sequences in the sample; 15% to 20% occur only once, and around 13% lies in the top ten. The sequencing input was PBMCs. The receptors originated from a human donor in good health (CMV status not recorded). Some clones in this sample may be carry-over from other donors' samples. Both conserved end residues are part of each CDR3. Fields, in order: V gene, J gene, clone size, D gene, CDR3 DNA, CDR3 protein. A D gene is named only where the DNA matches it firmly. Where a row states a size, it is once, few, many or the class of an expanded clone; other rows omit it.

V gene: TRBV20-1
J gene: TRBJ1-1
clone size: few
D gene: -
CDR3 DNA: TGCAGTGCTAGAGTGTTTGGAAGGGACACTGAAGCTTTCTTT
CDR3 protein: CSARVFGRDTEAFF

V gene: TRBV11-3
J gene: TRBJ2-3
clone size: few
D gene: TRBD1
CDR3 DNA: TGTGCCAGCAGCCGGGACAGTGTCACAGATACGCAGTATTTT
CDR3 protein: CASSRDSVTDTQYF

V gene: TRBV6-4
J gene: TRBJ2-3
clone size: -
D gene: -
CDR3 DNA: TGTGCCAGCAGTGACGGGGGGGCCACAGATACGCAGTATTTT
CDR3 protein: CASSDGGATDTQYF

V gene: TRBV6-6
J gene: TRBJ1-2
clone size: -
D gene: -
CDR3 DNA: TGTGCCAGCAGACCTTCGGTCGCGGGGCAGTATGGCTACACCTTC
CDR3 protein: CASRPSVAGQYGYTF

V gene: TRBV27
J gene: TRBJ1-2
clone size: many
D gene: -
CDR3 DNA: TGTGCCAGCAGTTTATTCCCAGGGAAGAACTATGGCTACACCTTC
CDR3 protein: CASSLFPGKNYGYTF

V gene: TRBV4-1
J gene: TRBJ2-7
clone size: -
D gene: -
CDR3 DNA: TGCGCCAGCAGCCAAGATGTCGTGGGGCATGGCTACGAGCAGTACTTC
CDR3 protein: CASSQDVVGHGYEQYF

V gene: TRBV20-1
J gene: TRBJ1-6
clone size: -
D gene: -
CDR3 DNA: TGCAGTGCCGTGCAGGACAGCAATTCACCCCTCCACTTT
CDR3 protein: CSAVQDSNSPLHF

V gene: TRBV27
J gene: TRBJ2-7
clone size: few
D gene: TRBD1
CDR3 DNA: TGTGCCAGCAGTCCCTGGACAGGGGGCTCCTACGAGCAGTACTTC
CDR3 protein: CASSPWTGGSYEQYF

V gene: TRBV2
J gene: TRBJ2-2
clone size: -
D gene: -
CDR3 DNA: TGTGCCAGCACGGGACCGATGAACACCGGGGAGCTGTTTTTT
CDR3 protein: CASTGPMNTGELFF

V gene: TRBV3-1
J gene: TRBJ2-5
clone size: few
D gene: -
CDR3 DNA: TGTGCCAGCAGCCAAGATCCATGGGGGGAGACCCAGTACTTC
CDR3 protein: CASSQDPWGETQYF

V gene: TRBV7-9
J gene: TRBJ2-7
clone size: -
D gene: -
CDR3 DNA: TGTGCCAGCAGCTTAGTTTTGGCGGCGTCCTACGAGCAGTACTTC
CDR3 protein: CASSLVLAASYEQYF

V gene: TRBV5-8
J gene: TRBJ2-2
clone size: -
D gene: -
CDR3 DNA: TGTGCCAGCAGCCCGGGTCCTTTAATCGGGGAGCTGTTTTTT
CDR3 protein: CASSPGPLIGELFF

V gene: TRBV4-1
J gene: TRBJ1-1
clone size: -
D gene: -
CDR3 DNA: TGCGCCAGCAGCCAAGTGTCCCAAGGTTATACTTTCTTT
CDR3 protein: CASSQVSQGYTFF

V gene: TRBV6-5
J gene: TRBJ1-5
clone size: many
D gene: -
CDR3 DNA: TGTGCCAGCAGTTACTCGCTGGATAGCAATCAGCCCCAGCATTTT
CDR3 protein: CASSYSLDSNQPQHF

V gene: TRBV6-6
J gene: TRBJ1-3
clone size: few
D gene: TRBD1
CDR3 DNA: TGTGCCAGCAGTATAAGACAGGCTCAGGGGGACAGCTCTGGAAACACCATATATTTT
CDR3 protein: CASSIRQAQGDSSGNTIYF

V gene: TRBV7-2
J gene: TRBJ2-7
clone size: many
D gene: -
CDR3 DNA: TGTGCCAGCAGCGATATGACAGGCTCCTACGAGCAGTACTTC
CDR3 protein: CASSDMTGSYEQYF

V gene: TRBV12-3/TRBV12-4
J gene: TRBJ2-3
clone size: many
D gene: TRBD2
CDR3 DNA: TGTGCCAGCAGTTTAGTGCCTAGCGGGGGGTACCTAAAACGCACAGATACGCAGTATTTT
CDR3 protein: CASSLVPSGGYLKRTDTQYF

V gene: TRBV29-1
J gene: TRBJ2-1
clone size: -
D gene: TRBD2
CDR3 DNA: TGCAGCGCTATGGTAACTAGCGGGGATGAGCAGTTCTTC
CDR3 protein: CSAMVTSGDEQFF

V gene: TRBV2
J gene: TRBJ1-1
clone size: few
D gene: -
CDR3 DNA: TGTGCCAGCAGGGCCGACAGGAACACTGAAGCTTTCTTT
CDR3 protein: CASRADRNTEAFF

V gene: TRBV5-1
J gene: TRBJ1-6
clone size: few
D gene: TRBD1
CDR3 DNA: TGCGCCAGCCAACCGGGACAGGGGAATGAGCCCCTCCACTTT
CDR3 protein: CASQPGQGNEPLHF

V gene: TRBV7-9
J gene: TRBJ1-2
clone size: few
D gene: -
CDR3 DNA: TGTGCCAGCAGCTTCGGGACTGTCGGCTACACCTTC
CDR3 protein: CASSFGTVGYTF

V gene: TRBV19
J gene: TRBJ2-4
clone size: many
D gene: -
CDR3 DNA: TGTGCCAGTAGTACGCGCGGGGACAAAAACATTCAGTACTTC
CDR3 protein: CASSTRGDKNIQYF

V gene: TRBV3-1
J gene: TRBJ2-7
clone size: few
D gene: TRBD2
CDR3 DNA: TGTGCCAGCAGCCAAACTAGCGGGGGGGCGCGGGAGCAGTACTTC
CDR3 protein: CASSQTSGGAREQYF

V gene: TRBV20-1
J gene: TRBJ2-5
clone size: -
D gene: TRBD1
CDR3 DNA: TGCAGTGCGGCACGGGACAGGGGATACGAAGAGACCCAGTACTTC
CDR3 protein: CSAARDRGYEETQYF

V gene: TRBV15
J gene: TRBJ2-7
clone size: few
D gene: -
CDR3 DNA: TGTGCCACCAGCAGAGGAGGAGTCTACGAGCAGTACTTC
CDR3 protein: CATSRGGVYEQYF

V gene: TRBV7-9
J gene: TRBJ1-2
clone size: many
D gene: -
CDR3 DNA: TGTGCCAGCAGCTTCGGGGTAGGCGGCTACACCTTC
CDR3 protein: CASSFGVGGYTF

V gene: TRBV10-3
J gene: TRBJ1-1
clone size: few
D gene: -
CDR3 DNA: TGTGCCATCAGTGCCCCGGCGGCAGCGAACACTGAAGCTTTCTTT
CDR3 protein: CAISAPAAANTEAFF

V gene: TRBV12-3/TRBV12-4
J gene: TRBJ2-7
clone size: -
D gene: -
CDR3 DNA: TGTGCCAGCAGTTTAGAATCGGGGTACTACGAGCAGTACTTC
CDR3 protein: CASSLESGYYEQYF

V gene: TRBV11-2
J gene: TRBJ2-7
clone size: many
D gene: -
CDR3 DNA: TGTGCCAGCAGCCGCGGACCAGCCTACGAGCAGTACTTC
CDR3 protein: CASSRGPAYEQYF

V gene: TRBV28
J gene: TRBJ2-1
clone size: -
D gene: -
CDR3 DNA: TGTGCCAGCAGTTTATCGGTGTTGCGAGGTGAGCAGTTCTTC
CDR3 protein: CASSLSVLRGEQFF

V gene: TRBV6-2/TRBV6-3
J gene: TRBJ2-3
clone size: few
D gene: -
CDR3 DNA: TGTGCCAGCAGCTCCGGGACAACTACGCAGTATTTT
CDR3 protein: CASSSGTTTQYF

V gene: TRBV28
J gene: TRBJ2-3
clone size: -
D gene: -
CDR3 DNA: TGTGCCACCCAACGGCAGGGTTCGGGCACAGATACGCAGTATTTT
CDR3 protein: CATQRQGSGTDTQYF

V gene: TRBV28
J gene: TRBJ1-2
clone size: few
D gene: TRBD1
CDR3 DNA: TGTGCCAGCAGTTCGGCCGGGACAGGGGAGTATGGCTACACCTTC
CDR3 protein: CASSSAGTGEYGYTF

V gene: TRBV7-9
J gene: TRBJ1-1
clone size: many
D gene: TRBD1
CDR3 DNA: TGTGCCAGCAGCTTGGGAGGGGGCGCACACACTGAAGCTTTCTTT
CDR3 protein: CASSLGGGAHTEAFF

V gene: TRBV6-2/TRBV6-3
J gene: TRBJ2-2
clone size: -
D gene: -
CDR3 DNA: TGTGCCAGCAGTGTGAATCCCGGGGAGCTGTTTTTT
CDR3 protein: CASSVNPGELFF

V gene: TRBV7-1
J gene: TRBJ1-1
clone size: -
D gene: -
CDR3 DNA: TGTGCCATCTGGGACTTTAACACTGAAGCTTTCTTT
CDR3 protein: CAIWDFNTEAFF

V gene: TRBV7-6
J gene: TRBJ2-3
clone size: many
D gene: -
CDR3 DNA: TGTGCCAGCAGCTCCTCGACCCAGGGAGGCAATACGCAGTATTTT
CDR3 protein: CASSSSTQGGNTQYF